This record concerns one T cell receptor (beta chain) sequence. Its specific antigen is unknown. Qualities for individual bases were not recorded, and no much larger clone is one base off. This specimen comes from a study of blood T cell repertoires in COVID-19 (dated by TCRdb to 2018 to 2020). About the study as a whole: Samples covering the acute and convalescent phases of COVID-19 were provided by collaborators in the United States, Italy and Spain. The prospective study material was composed of cDNA or gDNA derived from T cells, B-cell-depleted T cells, or PBMCs. The dataset comprised deeply sampled blood TCRbeta repertoires from subjects exposed to, actively infected with, or recovered from COVID-19. The repertoires were released in a freely available public database meant as a resource for research on the immune response to SARS-CoV-2. Samples were obtained from the ongoing ImmuneRACE study (first 160 participants) and from some 1,200 subjects provided by 6 global collaborators. The sample metadata nearly always contained a de-identified subject ID, COVID-19 status, age in years and sex. Where available, HLA class I and class II types were obtained from metadata supplied by the sample provider rather than from assay-based typing.

Overall study results and their limits: The amount of clinical and demographic metadata varied by source and participant and was provided uncurated.

TCRbeta CDR3 regions were amplified from genomic DNA using the immunoSEQ Assay, a bias-controlled multiplex PCR. In the authors' own workflow: The number of nucleated cells in each sample was estimated from the amplification of reference gene primers within the assay. To quantify the absolute abundance of each unique TCRbeta CDR3 rearrangement, sequence reads were collapsed and filtered. Productive Simpson clonality was computed per sample as the square root of Simpson's diversity index over productive rearrangements. Not all clones reach the TCRdb copy of this immuneACCESS table, which keeps in-frame sequences only. Checked studies attribute under half of the gap to unresolved V genes and leave the rest unexplained. V and J calls plus clone size are reproduced from that table; the DNA served to infer D and trimming. A total of 85,000 to 90,000 clones appear in this sample, about 82% of them only once. The ten largest clones add up to 20% to 30% of the sample.

Each collaborating institution followed its own protocols to collect whole blood in K2EDTA tubes. For TCRbeta analysis, collaborators shipped samples in one of three forms: frozen whole blood, isolated PBMCs, or DNA extracted from either of those sample types. V is trimmed back by 1 base and J by 4 bases, and the junction contains 10 bases that no gene match accounts for. CDR3 length: 17 amino acids, cysteine to phenylalanine. Just CDR3 DNA is preserved here, 51 bases in frame from base 1. According to the germline V gene, CDR1 reads SGHRS and CDR2 reads YFSETQ. Sequencing was carried out using peripheral blood. The V and J segments used are TRBV5-1 and TRBJ2-3; the central 9 bases match TRBD1. The receptor was derived from a human donor in a cohort sampled during active COVID-19. The CDR3 reads CASSLTPGTGTPDTQYF. The nucleotide sequence is given as TGCGCCAGCAGCTTGACCCCCGGGACAGGGACGCCAGATACGCAGTATTTT.